This T cell receptor (beta chain) appears in the sequencing data of a study of CD8 T cells in ankylosing spondylitis. The V gene end was trimmed by 5 bases and the J gene end by 5 bases; junction bases not matched to a gene: 8. This CDR3 comprises 14 residues. The germline V gene encodes CDR1 KGHSH and CDR2 LQKENI. As the method for making TCR beta libraries, quantitative 5'-RACE with molecular barcodes was used. Each CDR3 protein is one row after TCRdb ran MiXCR on the 5' RACE reads. Of approximately 260,000 distinct CDR3 sequences detected, about 9.1% appear once; the ten largest clones hold over 6.5%.

The sample taken for sequencing was blood, either unsorted or a sorted T cell fraction (not recorded which). This sequence was found in a male donor with ankylosing spondylitis or in good health (not recorded which). The chain joins TRBV18 to TRBJ2-7, with TRBD1 identical over 8 bases. DNA for the CDR3: TGTGCCAGCTCAACGACAGGGGTAGGCCACGAGCAGTACTTC. Amino acid sequence: CASSTTGVGHEQYF.